This T cell receptor (beta chain) came from a study of T cells in Graves' hyperthyroidism and ophthalmopathy. Study-wide results and limits: From stable hyperthyroidism, ophthalmopathy was separated by a 13 V-J model. It was a median approximately 7.1 months before onset that the model predicted ophthalmopathy.

CDR3 length equals 14 residues. The V end was cut by 3 bases, the J end by 7 bases, with 12 bases between. Germline CDR1 and CDR2: SGHNT and YENEEA. Amplified TCR beta CDR3 regions derived from RNA transcripts. A first-round RT-PCR of the TCR CDR3 used the HTBI primer set. TCRdb reprocessed the multiplex PCR reads with MiXCR, giving one entry per CDR3 protein. The sample holds hundreds of thousands of distinct CDR3 sequences; roughly 14% are singletons and the top ten take roughly 4.3%. This clonotype was counted at least ten times. The antigen is not known. The receptor was isolated from a middle-aged woman with Graves' ophthalmopathy. The rearrangement joins TRBV11-3 to TRBJ2-2, with D hard to call. Material for sequencing was blood. CDR3 region: CASSLNRGDGELFF. The CDR3 DNA reads TGTGCCAGCAGCTTGAACAGAGGAGACGGGGAGCTGTTTTTT.